This T cell receptor (beta chain) comes out of a study of control samples from healthy donors and cancer patients. The CDR3 spans 15 residues. Trimming pared 2 bases from V and 6 bases from J, leaving 14 bases between. Looked up from germline, CDR1 is MGHRA and CDR2 is YSYEKL. TCRdb's copy holds only in-frame clones and misses some; the assay was immunoSEQ multiplex PCR. The repertoire holds roughly 180,000 clones, with approximately 94% as singletons. Sequencing was carried out using blood. The origin of this receptor is a woman between 18 and 29 years old in good health. J is TRBJ2-1 and V is TRBV4-1; D might be TRBD1 or TRBD2, each matching 7 bases. CDR3 DNA: TGCGCCAGCAGCCAAAGGGAGGGGGCTGGCAATGAGCAGTTCTTC. Residues: CASSQREGAGNEQFF.